A single sample is the source of the 20 T cell receptor beta chains below, sequenced in a study of identical twins. A single record per CDR3 protein comes from TCRdb applying MiXCR to the 5' RACE reads. The table includes fewer than 650,000 distinct CDR3 sequences, about 7.1% detected once. This sample also belongs to another study, concerning yellow fever vaccine responses in identical twins.

The specimen was PBMCs. These receptors originate from a woman younger than 30 in good health.

This clonotype was detected many times. V is TRBV12-3 or TRBV12-4 and J is TRBJ1-6; TRBD1 agrees at 7 bases. The V gene end was trimmed by 6 bases and the J gene end by 10 bases; junction bases not matched to a gene: 6. The CDR3 runs to 13 residues. The CDR3 bases are TGTGCCAGCAGCCCAGGGGGGGTATCACCCCTCCACTTT. Translation: CASSPGGVSPLHF.

This clonotype occurred a few times. The gene calls are TRBV20-1 and TRBJ2-2; D unclear. The CDR3 loop spans 10 amino acids. Germline V CDR1 and CDR2: DFQATT, SNEGSKA (reference sequence). The ends were cut back, 3 bases at V and 6 bases at J, with 2 bases in the middle. The CDR3 is CSASSGELFF. The CDR3 DNA follows: TGCAGTGCTAGTTCCGGGGAGCTGTTTTTT.

The table lists this clonotype with a few counts. The chain links TRBV7-3 to TRBJ1-6, with a weak D call TRBD1 (5 bases). Trimming removed 5 bases from V and 6 bases from J, with 8 bases in between. The germline V gene has CDR1 SGHTA and CDR2 FQGTGA. The CDR3 has 13 amino acids. In nucleotides, the CDR3 is TGTGCCAGCAGCGAGAGGGGTAATTCACCCCTCCACTTT. Translating gives CASSERGNSPLHF.

The DNA for the CDR3 is TGTGCCAGCAGCGGGGGCGGCTACACCTTC. It codes for CASSGGGYTF. The rearrangement links TRBV9 to TRBJ1-2, with D perhaps matching TRBD1 (5 bases). V gave up 3 bases and J gave up 8 bases, with 5 bases separating them. Per germline, CDR1 SGDLS and CDR2 YYNGEE. This CDR3 is built from 10 residues.

The CDR3 DNA sequence: TGCGCCAGCAGCTACCAGGGTGACGTTGAAAAACTGTTTTTT. Translating it yields CASSYQGDVEKLFF. V usage is TRBV5-1 and J usage is TRBJ1-4; weak D call: TRBD1 (5 bases). Trimming cost V 3 bases and J 7 bases, with 13 bases left between them. The CDR3 is 14 residues long. From germline, CDR1 is SGHRS and CDR2 YFSETQ.

This clonotype was counted at least ten times. The J gene is TRBJ1-2, the V gene TRBV5-6, with TRBD1 identical over 8 bases. The junction had 12 bases not matched to a gene; V was cut back by 4 bases and J by 4 bases. CDR3 length equals 16 residues. Germline CDR1 reads SGHDT; CDR2 reads YYEEEE. The CDR3 nucleotides read TGTGCCAGCAGCCGCGAAGGGACAGGCCCAATCTATGGCTACACCTTC. Encoded protein: CASSREGTGPIYGYTF.

CDR3 amino acids: CASSLEGSGGSSYEQYV. CDR3 in DNA: TGTGCCAGCAGCTTGGAAGGTTCGGGCGGTAGCTCCTACGAGCAGTACGTC. This chain connects TRBV5-5 to TRBJ2-7; no definite D call. Trimming took 0 bases from V and 0 from J, leaving 16 bases between them. Germline CDR1 reads SGHKS; CDR2 reads YYEKEE (reference sequence). This CDR3 has 17 amino acids.

This clonotype was observed a few times. The J gene is TRBJ2-3, the V gene TRBV7-8; 7 bases fit TRBD2. The germline gives CDR1 SGHVS, CDR2 FQNEAQ. The CDR3 length is 16 residues. The junction had 8 bases not matched to a gene; V was cut back by 1 base and J by 4 bases. The CDR3 bases are TGTGCCAGCAGCTTAGTCGCGGGAGCCGGGGCAGATACGCAGTATTTT. The encoded protein is CASSLVAGAGADTQYF.

This clonotype has a handful of counts. The chain links TRBV6-5 to TRBJ2-1; D might be TRBD1 or TRBD2, each matching 7 bases. From germline, CDR1 is MNHEY and CDR2 SVGAGI. This CDR3 spans 16 amino acids. The V end lost 0 bases, the J end lost 4 bases, and 13 bases lay between the germline ends. The CDR3 here is CASSYSDREGYNEQFF. The DNA for the CDR3 is TGTGCCAGCAGTTACTCAGACAGGGAGGGTTACAATGAGCAGTTCTTC.

A few counts support this clonotype. The V and J genes are TRBV6-1 and TRBJ1-6; 10 nucleotides agree with TRBD1. Germline V lookup: CDR1 MNHNS, CDR2 SASEGT. Trimming removed 6 bases from V and 5 bases from J; junction bases left unmatched: 4. The CDR3 covers 15 residues. Written as DNA, the CDR3 is TGTGCCAGCAGGAGACAGGGGGCGGATAATTCACCCCTCCACTTT. This encodes CASRRQGADNSPLHF.

This clonotype was counted ten times or more. The J gene is TRBJ2-4, the V gene TRBV29-1, with 13 positions matching TRBD2. Germline V gives CDR1 SQVTM, CDR2 ANQGSEA. Trimming removed 8 bases from V and 0 bases from J; junction bases left unmatched: 19. This CDR3 has 20 residues. CDR3 in DNA: TGCAGCACAAGAAGTCGGACTAGCGGGAGAAGGGATCGAGCCAAAAACATTCAGTACTTC. This translates into CSTRSRTSGRRDRAKNIQYF.

The table lists this clonotype with a few counts. This rearrangement joins TRBV5-1 to TRBJ1-4, with 8 bases aligning to TRBD1. Trimming removed 4 bases from V and 4 bases from J; junction bases left unmatched: 6. The CDR3 runs to 15 residues. Germline V gene sequence: CDR1 SGHRS, CDR2 YFSETQ. CDR3: CASSPPGQDNEKLFF. The CDR3 DNA reads TGCGCCAGCAGCCCACCGGGACAGGATAATGAAAAACTGTTTTTT.

This clonotype was counted only a few times. This rearrangement joins TRBV18 to TRBJ2-1, with 8 bases aligning to TRBD2. Germline CDR1 and CDR2: KGHSH and LQKENI. V trimming: 0 bases; J trimming: 0 bases; junction bases outside the gene matches: 7. The CDR3 sequence is 18 residues long. In nucleotides, the CDR3 is TGTGCCAGCTCACCACCCCCCAAGCGGGAGCGCTCCTACAATGAGCAGTTCTTC. Translated, it gives CASSPPPKRERSYNEQFF.

This clonotype occurred many times. The chain couples TRBV20-1 to TRBJ2-1, with 12 bases that match TRBD2. Germline CDR1 reads DFQATT; CDR2 reads SNEGSKA (reference sequence). The CDR3 is 15 amino acids. Germline trimming cut 5 bases from V and 8 bases from J; bases unmatched to any gene: 10. The CDR3 spells CSAWPRTSGTYEQFF. CDR3 bases: TGCAGTGCTTGGCCTCGGACTAGCGGGACCTATGAGCAGTTCTTC.

Many counts were recorded for this clonotype. CDR3 protein: CASSPAGGPPTGELFF. CDR3 coding DNA: TGTGCCAGCAGTCCAGCGGGAGGGCCTCCCACCGGGGAGCTGTTTTTT. This chain links TRBV12-3 or TRBV12-4 with TRBJ2-2, with 10 bases matching TRBD2. The ends lost 5 bases at V and 4 bases at J; junction bases unmatched: 7. The CDR3 spans 16 residues.

This sequence joins TRBV24-1 and TRBJ2-3; D gene unclear. Germline V lookup: CDR1 KGHDR, CDR2 SFDVKD. The CDR3 contains 13 residues. The V end was cut by 4 bases, the J end by 2 bases, with 6 bases between. As DNA, the CDR3 is TGTGCCACCAGTGACCAAAACACAGATACGCAGTATTTT. This gives the protein CATSDQNTDTQYF.

The table lists this clonotype with a few counts. The chain uses TRBV12-3 or TRBV12-4 and TRBJ2-3; the D gene could be TRBD1 or TRBD2 (5 bases each). V was cut by 6 bases and J by 0 bases, with 16 bases left in between. The CDR3 totals 16 residues. DNA of the CDR3: TGTGCCAGCAGCCGGACGGCAGGGACGAGCACAGATACGCAGTATTTT. This gives the protein CASSRTAGTSTDTQYF.

This clonotype was counted ten times or more. The chain combines TRBV12-3 or TRBV12-4 with TRBJ1-2; D may be TRBD1 (6 bases). The germline V and J ends were trimmed by 10 bases and 6 bases, with 24 bases remaining between them. CDR3 length equals 15 residues. The DNA of the CDR3 is TGTGCCACCCCCCGACATTCGGGGGCTTGGGATGGCTACACCTTC. Protein sequence: CATPRHSGAWDGYTF.

The chain combines TRBV7-9 with TRBJ2-7; TRBD1 or TRBD2 may be the D gene (6 bases each). The germline V gene has CDR1 SEHNR and CDR2 FQNEAQ (reference sequence). Trimming took off 1 base at V and 5 bases at J, with 18 bases between the two ends. CDR3 length equals 16 residues. The CDR3 DNA reads as TGTGCCAGCAGCTTAGTTGGGGGGCTGCCCCCTCACGAGCAGTACTTC. This encodes CASSLVGGLPPHEQYF.

The chain combines TRBV9 with TRBJ2-3; no definite D call. CDR1 SGDLS and CDR2 YYNGEE come from the germline V gene. V gave up 3 bases and J gave up 5 bases, with 13 bases separating them. This CDR3 is built from 14 residues. The CDR3 nucleotides read TGTGCCAGCAGCGCCCCGGACCCAATAGATACGCAGTATTTT. The encoded protein is CASSAPDPIDTQYF.